The rows below give T cell receptor beta chains drawn from one sample of a study of OX40 agonist ivuxolimab in advanced cancers. TCRdb's copy holds only in-frame clones and misses some; the assay was immunoSEQ multiplex PCR. The sample yields tens of thousands of clones, roughly 89% seen once. This specimen consisted of CD4+ or CD8+ T cells sorted from blood, obtained in a trial of the OX40 agonist ivuxolimab. Receptors originate from an adult with an advanced solid tumor such as melanoma, head and neck, liver or kidney cancer. The CDR3 runs from the conserved cysteine through the conserved F or W. D genes are given only for firm matches. Size tells how often a clone was seen (once, few, many) or the class of an expanded clone, and some rows leave it out.

v_call,j_call,clone_size,d_call,cdr3_aa,cdr3_nt
TRBV18,TRBJ1-1,NA,TRBD1,CASSPRIQGEGTEAFF,TGTGCCAGCTCACCGCGTATACAGGGGGAAGGGACTGAAGCTTTCTTT
TRBV19,TRBJ1-5,NA,TRBD1,CASSIVTGARRDQPQHF,TGTGCCAGTAGTATAGTGACAGGGGCCCGGCGAGATCAGCCCCAGCATTTT
TRBV7-2,TRBJ1-4,NA,NA,CASSFDRPRNEKLFF,TGTGCCAGCAGCTTTGACAGGCCAAGAAATGAAAAACTGTTTTTT
TRBV11-3,TRBJ2-2,NA,NA,CASSLGYTGELFF,TGTGCCAGCAGCTTAGGGTACACCGGGGAGCTGTTTTTT
TRBV10-2,TRBJ2-4,NA,NA,CASRSGLAAKNIQYF,TGCGCCAGCAGGTCGGGGCTGGCGGCCAAAAACATTCAGTACTTC
TRBV18,TRBJ2-5,NA,TRBD2,CASSYTSGAQETQYF,TGTGCCAGCTCTTACACTAGCGGGGCCCAAGAGACCCAGTACTTC
TRBV19,TRBJ2-6,NA,NA,CASRRSSGANVLTF,TGTGCCAGTAGAAGGAGCTCTGGGGCCAACGTCCTGACTTTC
TRBV7-9,TRBJ2-7,NA,TRBD1,CASSLADRVYEQYF,TGTGCCAGCAGCTTAGCAGACAGGGTTTACGAGCAGTACTTC
TRBV10-3,TRBJ2-1,NA,NA,CATQWVQTLGREQFF,TGTGCCACCCAGTGGGTTCAGACGCTCGGACGGGAGCAGTTCTTC
TRBV4-1,TRBJ1-2,NA,NA,CASSHTGSLFVNYGYTF,TGCGCCAGCAGCCATACGGGCTCTCTTTTCGTTAACTATGGCTACACCTTC
TRBV28,TRBJ2-2,NA,NA,CASSLWQGGSGELFF,TGTGCCAGCAGTTTATGGCAGGGGGGGAGCGGGGAGCTGTTTTTT
TRBV5-7,TRBJ1-4,NA,NA,CASSLLPTRPTNEKLFF,TGTGCCAGCAGCTTATTACCGACGAGGCCAACTAATGAAAAACTGTTTTTT
TRBV7-7,TRBJ2-3,NA,TRBD1,CASSPGQGTRYLTSTDTQYF,TGTGCTAGCAGCCCCGGACAGGGAACGCGCTACCTCACTAGCACAGATACGCAGTATTTT
TRBV6-4,TRBJ2-1,NA,NA,CASSVSGTPYNEQFF,TGTGCCAGCAGTGTTTCAGGGACACCCTACAATGAGCAGTTCTTC
TRBV19,TRBJ1-2,NA,NA,CASRYQGSGYTF,TGTGCCAGTAGGTACCAAGGAAGTGGCTACACCTTC
TRBV28,TRBJ1-5,NA,TRBD1,CASSFPGQTIQPQHF,TGTGCCAGCAGTTTCCCGGGACAGACCATACAGCCCCAGCATTTT
TRBV9,TRBJ2-1,once,NA,CASSVVWTPGHNEQFF,TGTGCCAGCAGCGTAGTGTGGACTCCGGGGCACAATGAGCAGTTCTTC
TRBV7-2,TRBJ2-1,NA,TRBD2,CASSSSGGYNEQFF,TGTGCCAGCAGCTCTAGCGGTGGATATAATGAGCAGTTCTTC
TRBV2,TRBJ2-1,NA,NA,CASSATRTSNEQFF,TGTGCCAGCAGTGCAACACGGACCAGCAATGAGCAGTTCTTC
TRBV5-6,TRBJ1-2,few,NA,CASSLDTNSNYGYTF,TGTGCCAGCAGCTTAGACACCAATTCTAACTATGGCTACACCTTC
TRBV27,TRBJ2-7,once,TRBD1,CASSTTGQGKNEQYF,TGTGCCAGCAGCACCACCGGACAGGGGAAAAACGAGCAGTACTTC
TRBV4-2,TRBJ1-2,once,TRBD1,CASSQVGQDQGGYGYTF,TGTGCCAGCAGCCAAGTGGGACAGGACCAGGGGGGCTATGGCTACACCTTC
TRBV7-9,TRBJ2-7,NA,NA,CASSLVEGISYEQYF,TGTGCCAGCAGCTTAGTCGAGGGGATCTCCTACGAGCAGTACTTC
TRBV30,TRBJ1-6,NA,TRBD1,CAWTRFQGAYSPLHF,TGTGCCTGGACCAGATTCCAGGGGGCTTATTCACCCCTCCACTTT
TRBV11-2,TRBJ1-2,NA,TRBD1,CASSFGQASYGYTF,TGTGCCAGCAGCTTCGGACAGGCATCCTATGGCTACACCTTC
TRBV28,TRBJ1-3,NA,TRBD1,CASSAPGTGRNTIYF,TGTGCCAGCAGTGCGCCAGGGACAGGGAGAAACACCATATATTTT
TRBV5-5,TRBJ1-5,NA,NA,CASSVTGNVGNQPQHF,TGTGCCAGCAGCGTGACAGGCAACGTGGGCAATCAGCCCCAGCATTTT